The 26 T cell receptor beta chains given below trace back to one sample, sequenced in a study of blood T cell repertoires in COVID-19 (dated by TCRdb to 2020 to 2021). Libraries were built with the immunoSEQ multiplex PCR assay. TCRdb retrieved this table from immuneACCESS and kept in-frame rearrangements only. Not all clones are present; in checked studies, unresolved V genes account for under half, and no reason is known for the remainder. The sample has under 85,000 clones on record, 77% of them singletons. Of the sample, around 9.4% falls within the top ten clones. Sequenced material: peripheral blood. These receptors were obtained from a human donor in a cohort sampled during active COVID-19.

The sample holds one count of this clone. The chain joins TRBV9 to TRBJ2-7; D is ambiguous. The CDR3 sequence is 15 residues long. Trimming took 0 bases from V and 3 from J, leaving 13 bases between them. Germline CDR1 is SGDLS and CDR2 is YYNGEE. CDR3 sequence reads: CASSVGWQRYYEQYF. In DNA form, the CDR3 reads TGTGCCAGCAGCGTAGGGTGGCAGAGGTACTACGAGCAGTACTTC.

V gene TRBV18 combines with J gene TRBJ1-1, with D hard to call. The CDR3 consists of 14 residues. Germline CDR1 KGHSH, CDR2 LQKENI. V dropped 6 bases and J dropped 3 bases, with 14 bases sitting between them. CDR3 loop: CASSPTAGDTEAFF. The CDR3, as DNA: TGTGCCAGCTCCCCAACCGCAGGTGACACTGAAGCTTTCTTT.

The chain is built from TRBV28 and TRBJ2-7; 7 bases are a match to TRBD1. This CDR3 spans 17 amino acids. From germline, CDR1 is MDHEN and CDR2 SYDVKM. Trimming removed 6 bases from V and 2 bases from J; junction bases left unmatched: 16. This CDR3 reads CASSHRITGQKTYEQYF. CDR3 DNA: TGTGCCAGCAGCCACCGGATTACGGGACAGAAAACCTACGAGCAGTACTTC.

This sequence joins TRBV4-3 and TRBJ1-2; 9 bases agree with TRBD1. The CDR3 sequence is 15 residues long. Germline CDR1 LGHNA, CDR2 YSLEER. Germline trimming cut 3 bases from V and 8 bases from J; bases unmatched to any gene: 10. The CDR3 loop is CASSHRGQGFSGYTF. The CDR3, as DNA: TGCGCCAGCAGCCACCGCGGACAGGGGTTTTCCGGCTACACCTTC.

The J gene is TRBJ1-1, the V gene TRBV10-3; 9 positions match TRBD1. Germline loops: CDR1 ENHRY, CDR2 SYGVKD. This CDR3 is built from 15 residues. V gave up 3 bases and J gave up 1 base; unmatched junction bases: 3. CDR3 protein: CAISDWDRANTEAFF. The CDR3 DNA reads TGTGCCATCAGTGACTGGGACAGGGCGAACACTGAAGCTTTCTTT.

The rearrangement uses TRBV5-6 and TRBJ1-4; 10 bases are shared with TRBD1. The V gene's germline CDR1 is SGHDT and CDR2 YYEEEE. The CDR3 loop spans 16 amino acids. With V trimmed by 4 bases and J by 1 base, 4 bases remained unmatched. CDR3 nucleotides: TGTGCCAGCAGCCAGGGACAGGGGCGAACTAATGAAAAACTGTTTTTT. It encodes CASSQGQGRTNEKLFF. Filled out from reference TRBV5-6 and TRBJ1-4, the complete variable domain reads DAGVTQSPTHLIKTRGQQVTLRCSPKSGHDTVSWYQQALGQGPQFIFQYYEEEERQRGNFPDRFSGHQFPNYSSELNVNALLLGDSALYLCASSQGQGRTNEKLFFGSGTQLSVL.

CDR3: CASTGQGANYGYTF. Written as DNA, the CDR3 is TGTGCCAGCACCGGACAGGGGGCCAACTATGGCTACACCTTC. The rearrangement uses TRBV6-5 and TRBJ1-2, with 11 bases matching TRBD1. Germline values: CDR1 MNHEY, CDR2 SVGAGI. With 7 bases clipped from V and 2 bases from J, the junction kept 3 bases outside the gene matches. The CDR3 spans 14 residues.

V gene TRBV4-2 combines with J gene TRBJ2-7; 14 positions match TRBD2. From germline, CDR1 is LGHNA and CDR2 YNFKEQ. Germline trimming cut 1 base from V and 2 bases from J; bases unmatched to any gene: 10. The CDR3 length is 19 residues. This CDR3 is CASSQVHTGTSGGAYEQYF. CDR3 coding DNA: TGTGCCAGCAGCCAAGTCCATACCGGGACTAGCGGGGGAGCCTACGAGCAGTACTTC.

In this sample, this clone turned up a few times. The chain employs TRBV5-1 and TRBJ2-1, with D possibly TRBD1 on 5 matching bases. The CDR3 runs 16 residues. The V gene lost 3 bases and the J gene lost 0 bases, with 13 bases spanning the gap. CDR1 SGHRS and CDR2 YFSETQ come from the germline V gene. The CDR3 spells CASSWVGVASYNEQFF. CDR3 in DNA: TGCGCCAGCAGCTGGGTAGGGGTAGCCTCCTACAATGAGCAGTTCTTC.

V is TRBV27 and J is TRBJ1-5; 8 nucleotides match TRBD1. V lost 6 bases and J lost 4; bases outside the gene matches: 5. CDR1 and CDR2 from the germline V gene are MNHEY and SMNVEV (reference sequence). This CDR3 region has 14 residues. CDR3 residues: CASSPRQGNQPQHF. The CDR3 DNA reads as TGTGCCAGCAGCCCCCGACAGGGGAATCAGCCCCAGCATTTT.

In its sample, this clone was seen once. V is TRBV18 and J is TRBJ2-7; a weak D match, TRBD1 (5 bases). Trimming took off 3 bases at V and 0 bases at J, with 6 bases between the two ends. Germline V gene data show CDR1 as KGHSH and CDR2 as LQKENI. The CDR3 extends over 13 amino acids. CDR3 nucleotides: TGTGCCAGCTCACCCCAGGGCTCCTACGAGCAGTACTTC. This sequence encodes CASSPQGSYEQYF.

The genes are TRBV18 and TRBJ2-7; D call uncertain. Germline V gives CDR1 KGHSH, CDR2 LQKENI. The CDR3 loop spans 15 amino acids. V was cut by 2 bases and J by 2 bases, with 13 bases left in between. The CDR3, as DNA: TGTGCCAGCTCACCATGGTCTGACTTTACCTACGAGCAGTACTTC. It encodes CASSPWSDFTYEQYF.

The rearrangement joins TRBV19 to TRBJ1-1, with D possibly TRBD1 on 5 matching bases. Trimming removed 1 base from V and 8 bases from J, with 11 bases in between. Germline V gene data show CDR1 as LNHDA and CDR2 as SQIVND (reference sequence). The CDR3 has 13 amino acids. CDR3 protein: CASSIVSYREAFF. The CDR3 nucleotides are TGTGCCAGTAGTATAGTCTCCTACAGGGAAGCTTTCTTT.

The rearrangement uses TRBV12-3 or TRBV12-4 and TRBJ2-7; 7 nucleotides line up with TRBD1. V dropped 7 bases and J dropped 6; count of bases not matched to a gene: 9. CDR3 size: 13 residues. CDR3 region: CASTLDRRGEQYF. CDR3 DNA: TGTGCCAGCACCCTGGACAGGAGAGGCGAGCAGTACTTC.

The chain couples TRBV9 to TRBJ2-3, with 8 bases lining up with TRBD1. Trimming took 4 bases from V and 1 from J; bases not matched to a gene: 8. CDR1 SGDLS and CDR2 YYNGEE come from the germline V gene. The CDR3 contains 16 residues. CDR3 sequence (DNA): TGTGCCAGCAGCAACCCCCAGGGGGCGGGCACAGATACGCAGTATTTT. It codes for CASSNPQGAGTDTQYF.

V gene TRBV3-1 (or the pseudogene TRBV3-2) combines with J gene TRBJ1-2; TRBD1 matches 7 bases. The CDR3 extends over 14 amino acids. V lost 3 bases, J lost 4 bases, and 5 bases stayed unmatched. Germline values: CDR1 LGHDT, CDR2 YNNKEL (reference sequence). The CDR3 coding sequence is TGTGCCAGCAGCCAGACAGGGCTAAGCTATGGCTACACCTTC. Protein sequence: CASSQTGLSYGYTF.

CDR3 residues: CASSTQAHRGEKLFF. The DNA of the CDR3 is TGTGCCAGCAGTACCCAGGCTCACCGTGGTGAAAAACTGTTTTTT. The chain combines TRBV3-1 (or the pseudogene TRBV3-2) with TRBJ1-4; no definite D call. Germline CDR1 and CDR2: LGHDT and YNNKEL (reference sequence). This CDR3 spans 15 amino acids. V lost 6 bases to trimming and J lost 7 bases, with 18 bases between them.

The V gene is TRBV6-5, the J gene TRBJ1-1; 7 bases are shared with TRBD1. The V and J ends lost 6 bases and 2 bases, in that order; junction bases with no gene match: 6. Looked up from germline, CDR1 is MNHEY and CDR2 is SVGAGI. This CDR3 spans 14 amino acids. CDR3 sequence: CASSPGQPNTEAFF. The CDR3, as DNA: TGTGCCAGCAGCCCGGGACAGCCAAACACTGAAGCTTTCTTT.

The chain links TRBV6-5 to TRBJ2-1; tentatively, D is TRBD2 (5 bases). V was trimmed by 8 bases and J by 5 bases, leaving 10 bases between them. The CDR3 has 12 amino acids. CDR1 MNHEY and CDR2 SVGAGI come from the germline V gene. CDR3 amino acids: CASSRGNNEQFF. DNA of the CDR3: TGTGCCAGCTCACGGGGAAACAATGAGCAGTTCTTC.

This CDR3 is CASRGLAIYNEQFF. The CDR3 DNA reads TGTGCCAGCAGGGGACTAGCAATCTACAATGAGCAGTTCTTC. The V call is TRBV5-6, the J call TRBJ2-1; 9 bases line up with TRBD2. Germline CDR1 and CDR2: SGHDT and YYEEEE. The CDR3 has 14 amino acids. The junction had 3 bases not matched to a gene; V was cut back by 5 bases and J by 3 bases.

V usage is TRBV4-3 and J usage is TRBJ2-3; 7 nucleotides align to TRBD2. The CDR3 totals 17 residues. The germline CDR1 and CDR2 sequences are LGHNA and YSLEER. V dropped 0 bases and J dropped 1; count of bases not matched to a gene: 7. The CDR3 DNA reads TGCGCCAGCAGCCAAGATTTCGTGGGGGGGGGCACAGATACGCAGTATTTT. It codes for CASSQDFVGGGTDTQYF.

The rearrangement uses TRBV7-9 and TRBJ1-1, with D unclear. The V gene's germline CDR1 is SEHNR and CDR2 FQNEAQ (reference sequence). Trimming removed 1 base from V and 1 base from J, with 10 bases in between. The CDR3 is 15 residues long. The CDR3 coding sequence is TGTGCCAGCAGCTTAGGTTTGGTAGAGAACACTGAAGCTTTCTTT. It specifies CASSLGLVENTEAFF.

As regards this clone: The same CDR3 also results from other DNA sequences found in this sample. The chain carries TRBV6-5 and TRBJ2-7; 9 nucleotides align to TRBD1. The CDR3 runs 15 residues. The germline V gene has CDR1 MNHEY and CDR2 SVGAGI. V trimming: 0 bases; J trimming: 1 base; junction bases outside the gene matches: 1. CDR3: CASSYSGTGSYEQYF. CDR3 DNA: TGTGCCAGCAGTTACTCTGGGACAGGGTCCTACGAGCAGTACTTC.

The CDR3 DNA reads as TGTGCCAGCAGCCCGGCGCTTAGCGGGGCCTACGAGCAGTACTTC. This translates into CASSPALSGAYEQYF. The rearrangement joins TRBV5-6 to TRBJ2-7, with 8 bases matching TRBD2. Trimming at V came to 4 bases and at J to 2 bases, leaving 8 bases not matched to a gene. This CDR3 is built from 15 residues. Per germline, CDR1 SGHDT and CDR2 YYEEEE.

The chain carries TRBV6-2 or TRBV6-3 and TRBJ2-2; 14 nucleotides agree with TRBD2. This CDR3 is built from 17 residues. CDR1 and CDR2 (germline): MNHEY, SVGEGT. The trim removed 5 bases at V and 6 bases at J, leaving 8 bases unmatched. CDR3 residues: CASSDPGLAGEPGELFF. The CDR3 DNA sequence: TGTGCCAGCAGTGACCCGGGACTAGCGGGGGAGCCCGGGGAGCTGTTTTTT.

The rearrangement links TRBV5-1 to TRBJ2-7; D is possibly TRBD2 (6 bases). V dropped 4 bases and J dropped 2 bases, with 19 bases sitting between them. Germline CDR1 reads SGHRS; CDR2 reads YFSETQ. The CDR3 covers 16 residues. CDR3 bases: TGCGCCAGCAGCCCCGGCGGGGCGGAAAGGGCCTACGAGCAGTACTTC. It translates to CASSPGGAERAYEQYF. The full variable domain, with the rest looked up from reference TRBV5-1 and TRBJ2-7, is KAGVTQTPRYLIKTRGQQVTLSCSPISGHRSVSWYQQTPGQGLQFLFEYFSETQRNKGNFPGRFSGRQFSNSRSEMNVSTLELGDSALYLCASSPGGAERAYEQYFGPGTRLTVT.